The present entry profiles one T cell receptor beta chain with its context. Treatment specified: over 15 received Ad26.COV2.S at low or high dose, single or two shots; about five received placebo; per-sample allocation not given. After the first vaccine or placebo injection, samples were drawn on day 63. The data are from a study of Ad26.COV2.S vaccination and SARS-CoV-2 variants. Study summary: Once or twice, 56 days apart, Ad26.COV2.S was delivered intramuscularly.

This CDR3 spans 13 amino acids. Looked up from germline, CDR1 is LNHDA and CDR2 is SQIVND (reference sequence). The V segment lost 0 bases and the J segment 8 bases; nucleotides outside the gene matches: 1. Libraries were prepared by immunoSEQ multiplex PCR; TCRdb keeps only in-frame clonotypes and omits some of them. The sample records around 310,000 clones, roughly nine tenths being singletons. The TCR sequence derives from a person aged 18-65 years who received the Ad26.COV2.S COVID-19 vaccine or a placebo. This sample comprised peripheral blood, obtained in a trial of Ad26.COV2.S vaccine versus placebo. The chain uses TRBV19 and TRBJ1-2; 9 bases map to TRBD1. Here the CDR3 DNA reads TGTGCCAGTAGTATAGAGGGACAGGGAGGCTACACCTTC. Protein sequence: CASSIEGQGGYTF.